The clone carrying this TCR beta chain occurred a few times. Its antigen is not identified. The sample originates from a study of T cells in Graves' hyperthyroidism and ophthalmopathy. The ends were cut back, 7 bases at V and 9 bases at J, with 36 bases in the middle. Germline V lookup: CDR1 ENHRY, CDR2 SYGVKD. The CDR3 is made up of 19 amino acids. TCR beta CDR3 regions were amplified from RNA. First-round RT-PCR of the TCR CDR3 relied on the HTBI primer set. MiXCR, applied by TCRdb to the multiplex PCR reads, yields one record per CDR3 protein. This sample has 480,000 or so distinct CDR3 sequences; 46% occur once, and the top ten carry about 43%. The study based diagnoses on clinical symptoms, serum thyroxine and TRAb, thyroid ultrasound and orbital computed tomography. Study-wide points: Also found in blood were most expanded thyroid clonotypes above 0.001. The model predicted ophthalmopathy a median approximately 6.3 months before onset. Ophthalmopathy and stable hyperthyroidism were told apart by a 13 V-J model.

The sequence was obtained from an adult woman with Graves' disease, either hyperthyroidism or ophthalmopathy (not recorded which). The chain links TRBV10-3 to TRBJ2-5; D might be TRBD1 or TRBD2, each matching 5 bases. The sequencing sample was made of peripheral blood or thyroid tissue (not recorded which). CDR3 sequence reads: CAITGTEKNYGYTMEPQYF. CDR3 bases: TGTGCCATCACCGGGACCGAAAAGAACTATGGCTACACCATGGAGCCCCAGTACTTC.